These 3 T cell receptor beta chains share one sample of origin, sequenced in a study of T cell changes during pregnancy in multiple sclerosis. Profiled with immunoSEQ multiplex PCR; TCRdb holds only in-frame clones, not every one. The table has 45,000 to 55,000 clones, roughly 85% seen once. The sequencing here drew on CD4+ T cells from peripheral blood mononuclear cells, taken in the second trimester of pregnancy. These receptors were collected from a female donor with multiple sclerosis, enrolled in a pregnancy study.

The gene calls are TRBV5-1 and TRBJ2-7; the match to TRBD2 covers 8 bases. The CDR3 consists of 15 residues. Germline loops: CDR1 SGHRS, CDR2 YFSETQ. V lost 4 bases and J lost 2; bases outside the gene matches: 8. CDR3 in amino acids: CASSPATSGTYEQYF. In nucleotides, the CDR3 is TGCGCCAGCAGCCCTGCCACTAGCGGTACCTACGAGCAGTACTTC.

The chain is built from TRBV6-1 and TRBJ2-2; tentative D call: TRBD2 (5 bases). Germline V lookup: CDR1 MNHNS, CDR2 SASEGT. The V gene lost 6 bases and the J gene lost 4 bases, with 15 bases spanning the gap. The length of the CDR3 is 15 residues. The CDR3 region is CASRKVGRTTGELFF. CDR3 coding DNA: TGTGCCAGCAGGAAGGTTGGGAGAACCACCGGGGAGCTGTTTTTT.

The V and J genes are TRBV2 and TRBJ1-5; D not certain. CDR1 and CDR2 (germline): SNHLY, FYNNEI. V lost 2 bases and J 3 bases, leaving 8 bases between the germline ends. This CDR3 contains 14 residues. CDR3 region: CASSETVDNQPQHF. The CDR3 nucleotides read TGTGCCAGCAGTGAAACAGTAGACAATCAGCCCCAGCATTTT.